Presented here are 14 T cell receptor beta chains from one specimen sequenced in a study of T cells in Graves' hyperthyroidism and ophthalmopathy. Researchers took RNA transcripts and amplified the TCR beta CDR3 regions from them. Using the HTBI primer set, a first-round RT-PCR was run on the TCR CDR3. TCRdb called the multiplex PCR reads again in MiXCR, with one record for every CDR3 protein. The sample holds about 500,000 distinct CDR3 sequences, more than 15% seen once. The sample comprised blood. All receptors derive from a woman aged 25 to 45 with Graves' ophthalmopathy.

Many counts were recorded for this clonotype. The V call is TRBV28, the J call TRBJ2-3; 9 nucleotides agree with TRBD1. Germline-derived CDR1 and CDR2 are MDHEN and SYDVKM. J lost 3 bases, V lost 8 bases, and 6 bases had no gene match. The CDR3 contains 14 residues. The CDR3 is CASARQGGTDTQYF. CDR3 coding DNA: TGTGCCAGCGCGCGACAGGGGGGGACAGATACGCAGTATTTT.

Remarks on this clonotype: With a much larger clone just one base away, this may be a read error. The chain employs TRBV28 and TRBJ2-7; tentative D call: TRBD2 (6 bases). Germline lookup yields CDR1 MDHEN and CDR2 SYDVKM. The CDR3 is 14 residues long. The CDR3 region is CASSRPSRDYERYF. The CDR3 nucleotides are TGTGCCAGCAGTAGGCCCTCGCGGGATTACGAGCGGTACTTC.

The chain is built from TRBV20-1 and TRBJ2-3, with a tentative D call TRBD2 (6 bases). Germline CDR1 and CDR2: DFQATT and SNEGSKA (reference sequence). The CDR3 totals 15 residues. Trimming took 1 base from V and 4 from J, leaving 15 bases between them. In nucleotides, the CDR3 is TGCAGTGCTAGAGCAACCGGGACTGGGTCAGATACGCAGTATTTT. The encoded protein is CSARATGTGSDTQYF.

In the case of this clonotype: This may stem from a read error, because a much larger clone lies one nucleotide away. The chain combines TRBV6-1 with TRBJ2-2; 9 nucleotides align to TRBD1. Germline lookup yields CDR1 MNHNS and CDR2 SASEGT. The length of the CDR3 is 16 residues. The CDR3 region is CASSPTGGADTRELFF. The DNA of the CDR3 is TGTGCCAGCAGTCCAACAGGGGGCGCGGACACCAGGGAGCTGTTTTTT.

This clonotype was picked up many times. The chain has TRBV7-3 and TRBJ2-3, with no clear D. Germline CDR1 and CDR2: SGHTA and FQGTGA. The CDR3 extends over 13 amino acids. V lost 4 bases and J lost 0, with 5 bases in between. The CDR3 reads CASSYQSTDTQYF. CDR3 DNA sequence: TGTGCCAGCAGCTACCAGAGCACAGATACGCAGTATTTT.

On this clonotype: Since a much larger clone is just one base distant, this may be a read error. The chain recombines TRBV7-2 with TRBJ1-5, with a weak D call TRBD1 (5 bases). The germline V and J ends were trimmed by 2 bases and 6 bases, with 14 bases remaining between them. CDR3 length: 15 residues. Germline loops: CDR1 SGHTA, CDR2 FQGNSA. The CDR3 nucleotides read TGTGCCAGCAGCTTAATGGGCAGGGCGGGTCAGCCCCAGCATTTT. Protein product: CASSLMGRAGQPQHF.

This clonotype occurred many times. In DNA form, the CDR3 reads TGTGCCAGCAGCCTGGGGAGAGAAAGTGGCAGGGAGGTACCCTACGAGCAGTACTTC. Translating gives CASSLGRESGREVPYEQYF. The chain uses TRBV28 and TRBJ2-7, with a possible D match to TRBD2 (6 bases). This CDR3 comprises 19 residues. V gave up 6 bases and J gave up 2 bases, with 29 bases separating them. In germline, CDR1 is MDHEN, CDR2 SYDVKM.

This clonotype was counted only a few times. CDR3 sequence (DNA): TGTGCCAGCAGTTACTTGGGGGGGAGCCCCTACAATGAGCAGTTCTTC. It yields the protein CASSYLGGSPYNEQFF. The rearrangement uses TRBV6-2 or TRBV6-3 and TRBJ2-1, with 7 bases lining up with TRBD2. The CDR3 loop spans 16 amino acids. V trimming: 1 base; J trimming: 2 bases; junction bases outside the gene matches: 5. Germline CDR1 is MNHEY and CDR2 is SVGEGT.

This clonotype was recorded a few times. The chain uses TRBV6-5 and TRBJ1-1, with D possibly TRBD1 on 5 matching bases. The germline gives CDR1 MNHEY, CDR2 SVGAGI. V shed 0 bases and J shed 4 bases, with 12 bases lying between them. This CDR3 comprises 15 residues. This chain's CDR3 is CASSYSVGGSTEAFF. In DNA form, the CDR3 reads TGTGCCAGCAGTTACTCAGTCGGGGGATCCACTGAAGCTTTCTTT.

J is TRBJ1-3 and V is TRBV20-1; D is possibly TRBD1 (6 bases). CDR1 and CDR2 (germline): DFQATT, SNEGSKA (reference sequence). V lost 3 bases and J lost 0, with 15 bases in between. This CDR3 has 16 residues. CDR3 amino acids: CSARGDNRNSGNTIYF. In nucleotides, the CDR3 is TGCAGTGCTAGGGGGGACAATCGAAACTCTGGAAACACCATATATTTT.

This clonotype was picked up many times. The chain recombines TRBV7-2 with TRBJ2-1; D uncertain. V was clipped by 5 bases and J by 8 bases, with 22 bases between them. The CDR3 totals 16 residues. Germline values: CDR1 SGHTA, CDR2 FQGNSA. The CDR3 loop reads CASSPSLSNGHYEQFF. The CDR3 DNA sequence: TGTGCCAGCAGCCCAAGCTTGAGCAATGGCCACTATGAGCAGTTCTTC.

This clonotype was seen at least ten times. J is TRBJ2-7 and V is TRBV7-9; tentative D call: TRBD1 (5 bases). CDR3 length equals 13 residues. The germline V and J ends were trimmed by 2 bases and 5 bases, with 10 bases remaining between them. The germline V gene encodes CDR1 SEHNR and CDR2 FQNEAQ (reference sequence). The CDR3 DNA reads as TGTGCCAGCAGCTTAAAGGGGTACCACGAGCAGTACTTC. This sequence encodes CASSLKGYHEQYF. The variable domain in full, completed from reference TRBV7-9 and TRBJ2-7, reads DTGVSQNPRHKITKRGQNVTFRCDPISEHNRLYWYRQTLGQGPEFLTYFQNEAQLEKSRLLSDRFSAERPKGSFSTLEIQRTEQGDSAMYLCASSLKGYHEQYFGPGTRLTVT.

This clonotype was recorded at least ten times. This chain links TRBV20-1 with TRBJ2-7; 7 bases match TRBD2. The CDR3 has 14 amino acids. Germline CDR1 DFQATT, CDR2 SNEGSKA (reference sequence). The V segment lost 6 bases and the J segment 0 bases; nucleotides outside the gene matches: 8. The CDR3 nucleotides are TGCAGTGCCCCATTAAAGCGGGACTCCTACGAGCAGTACTTC. Its translation is CSAPLKRDSYEQYF.

This clonotype was counted between two and nine times. The V gene is TRBV20-1, the J gene TRBJ2-2, with TRBD2 matching over 16 bases. The CDR3 spans 17 residues. J lost 6 bases, V lost 4 bases, and 8 bases had no gene match. CDR1 and CDR2 (germline): DFQATT, SNEGSKA (reference sequence). CDR3 sequence: CSATGLAGGQGSGELFF. The CDR3 DNA sequence: TGCAGTGCTACGGGACTAGCGGGAGGGCAGGGGTCCGGGGAGCTGTTTTTT.